This T cell receptor (beta chain) was recorded in a study of T cell clonality in common variable immunodeficiency. The length of the CDR3 is 14 residues. V was pared by 3 bases and J by 4 bases, with 7 bases of the junction left unmatched. Germline CDR1 reads DFQATT; CDR2 reads SNEGSKA (reference sequence). This clone appeared many times. The read ends 3 residues early relative to the CDR3; the germline J gene fills the gap. Measured with immunoSEQ multiplex PCR; TCRdb has only the in-frame clones, and not every one. The sample lists around 55,000 clones, none appearing once, the ten largest making up 1.8%.

The sample taken for sequencing was peripheral blood mononuclear cells. This chain connects TRBV20-1 to TRBJ2-7; 9 bases agree with TRBD2. The sequence was obtained from a person aged 18 to 75 in good health. CDR3: CSARGSGGWYEQYF. The part of the CDR3 DNA that was read is TGCAGTGCTAGGGGGAGCGGGGGGTGGTACGAG.